This TCR beta chain appears in the sequencing data of a study of T cells in pancreatic ductal adenocarcinoma (TCRdb year 2017). Turning to the overall study: Seeking insight into the adaptive T-cell response that arises naturally, the researchers examined how many CD8+ T cells infiltrated tumors of resected pancreatic ductal adenocarcinoma, where they sat, and what features they had, alongside the same properties of suppressive cells.

Broad study findings and their caveats: Since most people with pancreatic cancer show up with disease that cannot be operated on, the resected cohort was biased toward the minority who had early-stage disease. Comparisons of clonality between tumor and blood may be biased toward lower diversity because tumors are enriched in CD45RO+ effector T cells rather than naive T cells. T-cell clonality showed no significant difference between tumor and blood, with a mean clonality of approximately 0.1 in tumors and around 0.072 in blood. More total productive templates and 6 to 9-fold more unique clonotypes were found in blood samples than in tumor samples.

As concerns this clone: No cognate antigen has been identified for it. No much larger clone exists at a distance of one base, and base qualities are not known.

From the cysteine through the phenylalanine, the CDR3 covers 14 amino acids. Left in the record is the CDR3 DNA by itself, 42 bases read in frame from the first base. At the junction V is shortened by 4 bases and J by 7 bases, with 17 bases in between. The germline V gene provides CDR1 SQVTM and CDR2 ANQGSEA. The selected pancreatic ductal adenocarcinoma patients had received surgery without neoadjuvant therapy. Right after surgery, resected tumor tissue went into ice-cold media, and part of that tissue was flash frozen for DNA and RNA. Genomic DNA was extracted from six or seven PBMC and some ten flash-frozen tumor specimens using the DNeasy Blood and Tissue Kit with Proteinase K and RNase treatment. TCR beta CDR3 regions were amplified from genomic DNA using the immunoSEQ hsTCRB kit. An Illumina HiSeq system was used to carry out high-throughput TRB CDR3 sequencing. The authors' pipeline ran thus. The immunoSEQ software was used to analyze the sequencing reads, and any nonproductive sequences containing premature stops or frame-shifts were left out. Repertoire clonality was computed as one minus Shannon entropy normalized by log2 of the number of unique productive sequences. Imported from immuneACCESS, the table was reduced by TCRdb to in-frame sequences with V and J called. These copies leave out some clones; in studies compared against another copy, an unresolved V gene accounts for under half, and the cause of the remainder is not known. That table is the source of V, J and clone size, and D and trimming were worked out from the DNA. The sample includes around 9,000 clones, with approximately 67% observed a single time. Around 25% of the sample belongs to the ten largest clones.

The chain was built from TRBV29-1 and TRBJ2-1, with TRBD2 perhaps the D gene, on 6 matching bases. The TCR was taken from a human donor with pancreatic ductal adenocarcinoma. Sequencing input: pancreatic tumor tissue. CDR3 sequence: CSVVLAGKGNEQFF. The DNA sequence is TGCAGCGTTGTCTTGGCGGGGAAAGGGAATGAGCAGTTCTTC.